The 29 T cell receptor beta chains given below trace back to one sample, sequenced in a study of cytomegalovirus exposure and HLA in healthy donors. Using immunoSEQ multiplex PCR, the repertoire was profiled, and TCRdb retains in-frame clones only, with some absent. The data hold roughly 250,000 clones, with nearly 90% observed a single time. Source material: PBMCs. The receptors here all came from a woman aged 18-29 years in good health and CMV-seronegative.

The CDR3 nucleotides read TGTGCCAGCAGTCTAGGATTTTCTAATGAAAAACTGTTTTTT. It yields the protein CASSLGFSNEKLFF. V usage is TRBV27 and J usage is TRBJ1-4; D unresolved. This CDR3 has 14 amino acids. V shed 5 bases and J shed 3 bases, with 10 bases lying between them. From germline, CDR1 is MNHEY and CDR2 SMNVEV (reference sequence).

As to this clone: At one end the junction does not follow the germline gene, possibly because of a read error. J is TRBJ2-5 and V is TRBV5-8, with D possibly being TRBD1 (6 bases). The CDR3 totals 12 residues. Germline CDR1 reads SGHTS; CDR2 reads YDEGEE. The CDR3 spells CASSPPGVPGHF. Here the CDR3 DNA reads TGTGCCAGCAGCCCGCCAGGGGTTCCTGGGCACTTC.

The V gene is TRBV4-1, the J gene TRBJ2-1, with a possible D match to TRBD2 (5 bases). V gave up 2 bases and J gave up 0 bases, with 11 bases separating them. The CDR3 covers 16 residues. Germline V gene sequence: CDR1 MGHRA, CDR2 YSYEKL. In nucleotides, the CDR3 is TGCGCCAGCAGCCAACCGGACTGGAGCTCCTACAATGAGCAGTTCTTC. This translates into CASSQPDWSSYNEQFF.

The chain carries TRBV15 and TRBJ1-6; D is possibly TRBD1 (6 bases). CDR3 size: 15 residues. With 0 bases removed from V and 9 bases from J, the gap between germline ends came to 12 bases. CDR1 is LNHNV and CDR2 is YYDKDF in the germline V gene (reference sequence). CDR3 residues: CATSRDRGGGSPLHF. In DNA form, the CDR3 reads TGTGCCACCAGCAGAGATAGAGGGGGGGGTTCACCCCTCCACTTT.

This clone was counted between two and nine times. The rearrangement joins TRBV9 to TRBJ2-2; unclear D gene. Germline V gene lookup returns CDR1 SGDLS and CDR2 YYNGEE. Trimming cost V 4 bases and J 2 bases, with 3 bases left between them. The CDR3 runs to 12 residues. The CDR3 here is CASSQNTGELFF. CDR3 nucleotide sequence: TGTGCCAGCAGCCAAAACACCGGGGAGCTGTTTTTT.

The J gene is TRBJ2-7, the V gene TRBV27, with unresolved D. The ends were cut back, 8 bases at V and 4 bases at J, with 18 bases in the middle. The CDR3 spans 14 residues. Germline V gives CDR1 MNHEY, CDR2 SMNVEV (reference sequence). CDR3 coding DNA: TGTGCCAGCCCACTTATGTGGCCGACTTACGAGCAGTACGTC. It specifies CASPLMWPTYEQYV.

This chain joins TRBV28 and TRBJ2-7; a possible D gene is TRBD2 (5 bases). V was trimmed by 4 bases and J by 2 bases, leaving 12 bases between them. This CDR3 region has 14 residues. Germline V lookup: CDR1 MDHEN, CDR2 SYDVKM. CDR3 protein: CASSSLGETYEQYV. In DNA form, the CDR3 reads TGTGCCAGCAGTTCGTTGGGAGAGACCTACGAGCAGTACGTC.

The CDR3 nucleotides read TGTGCCAGCAGCTTGGGAGGTTTTGAGCCCCAGCATTTT. Amino acids: CASSLGGFEPQHF. The chain joins TRBV5-6 to TRBJ1-5; D gene unclear. The CDR3 totals 13 residues. CDR1 is SGHDT, CDR2 YYEEEE, per germline. Trimming left V 0 bases short and J 8 bases short, with 9 bases between.

The rearrangement uses TRBV13 and TRBJ1-1; TRBD1 might be the D (5 bases). This CDR3 comprises 15 residues. The V end was cut by 1 base, the J end by 6 bases, with 15 bases between. Germline-derived CDR1 and CDR2 are PRHDT and FYEKMQ (reference sequence). In DNA form, the CDR3 reads TGTGCCAGCAGCTTAGCGGGTTCCAGGGCTCCTGAAGCTTTCTTT. Translation gives CASSLAGSRAPEAFF.

Only a few counts were recorded for this clone. The chain has TRBV18 and TRBJ2-7; 7 bases line up with TRBD1. Trimming took 5 bases from V and 3 from J; bases not matched to a gene: 7. Germline CDR1 KGHSH, CDR2 LQKENI. CDR3 length equals 14 residues. CDR3 sequence: CASSSDRQGYEQYF. CDR3 sequence (DNA): TGTGCCAGCTCATCAGACAGACAGGGCTACGAGCAGTACTTC.

This clone was seen a single time. CDR3 DNA: TGTGCCATCAGTGGCAGGGAGGATCAGCCCCAGCATTTT. This sequence encodes CAISGREDQPQHF. The chain couples TRBV10-3 to TRBJ1-5; D perhaps matches TRBD1 (5 bases). This CDR3 is 13 amino acids long. With 4 bases removed from V and 5 bases from J, the gap between germline ends came to 9 bases. Germline V gives CDR1 ENHRY, CDR2 SYGVKD.

The chain links TRBV5-5 to TRBJ1-2, with 10 nucleotides matching TRBD1. CDR1 and CDR2 (germline): SGHKS, YYEKEE (reference sequence). The CDR3 runs 18 residues. V lost 0 bases and J lost 5; bases outside the gene matches: 13. Here the CDR3 DNA reads TGTGCCAGCAGCTTGGCGTTCGGGACAGGGGCTTCTACATATGGCTACACCTTC. It yields the protein CASSLAFGTGASTYGYTF.

This chain links TRBV18 with TRBJ2-5, with a tentative D call TRBD1 (5 bases). V lost 0 bases to trimming and J lost 4 bases, with 15 bases between them. The germline CDR1 and CDR2 sequences are KGHSH and LQKENI. The CDR3 loop spans 16 amino acids. CDR3 coding DNA: TGTGCCAGCTCACCACCGGGCAGGGCGTTAGGAGAGACCCAGTACTTC. This translates into CASSPPGRALGETQYF.

This clone was observed once. This rearrangement joins TRBV6-5 to TRBJ2-7; D ambiguous. V lost 0 bases to trimming and J lost 1 base, with 4 bases between them. The CDR3 is made up of 13 amino acids. Germline CDR1 reads MNHEY; CDR2 reads SVGAGI. The CDR3 region has the DNA TGTGCCAGCAGTTACTCAACTTCCTACGAGCAGTACTTC. Translating it yields CASSYSTSYEQYF.

The genes are TRBV7-8 and TRBJ1-1; 8 bases line up with TRBD1. Germline-derived CDR1 and CDR2 are SGHVS and FQNEAQ. The CDR3 length is 15 residues. V shed 4 bases, J shed 1 base, and the junction held 5 bases outside the gene matches. The CDR3: CASSSTRGRNTEAFF. The CDR3 region has the DNA TGTGCCAGCAGCTCAACCAGGGGGCGGAACACTGAAGCTTTCTTT.

The gene calls are TRBV30 and TRBJ2-5; D may be TRBD2 (6 bases). CDR3 length: 14 amino acids. V lost 5 bases to trimming and J lost 5 bases, with 18 bases between them. Germline CDR1 GTSNPN, CDR2 SVGIG (reference sequence). For the CDR3, the DNA is TGTGCCTGGGCCTCCGGGGGAGGCGGGGAGACCCAGTACTTC. It encodes CAWASGGGGETQYF.

This sequence joins TRBV6-6 and TRBJ2-1; 9 bases align to TRBD2. Losses at the gene ends were 8 bases for V and 0 bases for J; bases not matched to a gene: 8. The CDR3 covers 16 residues. Germline-derived CDR1 and CDR2 are MNHNY and SVGAGI (reference sequence). The CDR3 protein is CASGSAGGSSYNEQFF. The CDR3 coding sequence is TGTGCCAGCGGATCGGCGGGGGGGAGCTCCTACAATGAGCAGTTCTTC.

This chain joins TRBV28 and TRBJ1-2, with D possibly matching TRBD1 (5 bases). Germline assignment: CDR1 MDHEN and CDR2 SYDVKM. This CDR3 region has 12 residues. Trimming cost V 6 bases and J 7 bases, with 12 bases left between them. The CDR3 reads CASRQVTVGYTF. CDR3 nucleotides: TGTGCCAGCAGACAGGTAACTGTTGGCTACACCTTC.

The rearrangement joins TRBV28 to TRBJ1-5; 9 nucleotides align to TRBD1. This CDR3 is 16 amino acids long. Germline-derived CDR1 and CDR2 are MDHEN and SYDVKM. V lost 3 bases, J lost 0 bases, and 3 bases stayed unmatched. Written as DNA, the CDR3 is TGTGCCAGCAGTTTGGGACAGGGTTATAGCAATCAGCCCCAGCATTTT. Translation gives CASSLGQGYSNQPQHF.

The chain has TRBV7-6 and TRBJ2-7; 9 bases map to TRBD1. The CDR3 totals 15 residues. With V trimmed by 5 bases and J by 9 bases, 14 bases remained unmatched. Germline V gene sequence: CDR1 SGHVS, CDR2 FNYEAQ. The CDR3 DNA is TGTGCCAGCAGCCTAACCGGGACAGGGCCCAGGCGGCAGTACTTC. Translating it yields CASSLTGTGPRRQYF.

The rearrangement joins TRBV2 to TRBJ1-3; D unresolved. The CDR3 runs to 12 residues. Deletions cut 6 bases from V and 9 bases from J, with 12 bases between. Germline CDR1 reads SNHLY; CDR2 reads FYNNEI. Here the CDR3 reads CASRKELGTIYF. The DNA of the CDR3 is TGTGCCAGCAGGAAGGAGCTTGGCACCATATATTTT. The full variable domain, its missing parts supplied by reference TRBV2 and TRBJ1-3, is EPEVTQTPSHQVTQMGQEVILRCVPISNHLYFYWYRQILGQKVEFLVSFYNNEISEKSEIFDDQFSVERPDGSNFTLKIRSTKLEDSAMYFCASRKELGTIYFGEGSWLTVV.

In DNA, the CDR3 is TGTGCCAGCAGTGACCCTTTCAGGGGGCGGAACACTGAAGCTTTCTTT. This sequence encodes CASSDPFRGRNTEAFF. The gene calls are TRBV6-1 and TRBJ1-1; TRBD1 aligns across 8 bases. Germline loops: CDR1 MNHNS, CDR2 SASEGT. The V and J ends lost 3 bases and 1 base, in that order; junction bases with no gene match: 7. The CDR3 totals 16 residues.

This clone was seen a few times. The genes are TRBV23-1 and TRBJ1-2; TRBD1 agrees at 7 bases. TRBV23-1 belongs to the ORF category, with a function that is uncertain. Losses at the gene ends were 0 bases for V and 6 bases for J; bases not matched to a gene: 10. This CDR3 is 16 amino acids long. As DNA, the CDR3 is TGCGCCAGCAGTCAATCCCCCTTAGACAGGGATCATGGCTACACCTTC. Its translation: CASSQSPLDRDHGYTF.

The chain couples TRBV4-3 to TRBJ1-6, with D perhaps matching TRBD1 (5 bases). CDR3 length: 16 amino acids. The V gene lost 4 bases and the J gene lost 9 bases, with 19 bases spanning the gap. The germline gives CDR1 LGHNA, CDR2 YSLEER. CDR3: CASSRTPGFGSSPLHF. CDR3 sequence (DNA): TGCGCCAGCAGCCGAACTCCAGGGTTCGGGAGTTCACCCCTCCACTTT.

The chain joins TRBV13 to TRBJ2-3; the D gene is possibly TRBD1 (6 bases). Per the germline V gene, CDR1 is PRHDT and CDR2 is FYEKMQ (reference sequence). V was trimmed by 5 bases and J by 3 bases, leaving 21 bases between them. This CDR3 is 17 amino acids long. CDR3 DNA: TGTGCCAGCAGCCAGTTCCGGGACAACCCTGCAACAGATACGCAGTATTTT. Translation gives CASSQFRDNPATDTQYF.

This chain uses TRBV4-1 with TRBJ1-1; D remains unclear. The germline CDR1 and CDR2 sequences are MGHRA and YSYEKL. V lost 4 bases to trimming and J lost 7 bases, with 7 bases between them. This CDR3 has 11 amino acids. The CDR3 nucleotides are TGCGCCAGCAGCCTCCTAGGTGAAGCTTTCTTT. Residues: CASSLLGEAFF.

The rearrangement joins TRBV7-2 to TRBJ2-7, with D tentatively TRBD2 (6 bases). The germline V and J ends were trimmed by 5 bases and 3 bases, with 17 bases remaining between them. The CDR3 extends over 15 amino acids. Germline V lookup: CDR1 SGHTA, CDR2 FQGNSA. The DNA for the CDR3 is TGTGCCAGCAGCCTCGGCGGGGTCTCGAACTACGAGCAGTACTTC. Protein sequence: CASSLGGVSNYEQYF.

The DNA of the CDR3 is TGCGCCAGCAGCTACTTAGCGGGGGTCAATGAGCAGTTCTTC. It is translated as CASSYLAGVNEQFF. The V call is TRBV5-1, the J call TRBJ2-1; 9 bases map to TRBD2. The CDR3 totals 14 residues. Per the germline V gene, CDR1 is SGHRS and CDR2 is YFSETQ. Trimming removed 3 bases from V and 6 bases from J; junction bases left unmatched: 4.

The chain has TRBV29-1 and TRBJ2-3; 8 bases align to TRBD1. Per germline, CDR1 SQVTM and CDR2 ANQGSEA. V gave up 1 base and J gave up 1 base; unmatched junction bases: 1. This CDR3 contains 14 residues. CDR3 region: CSVEGGQGTDTQYF. In DNA form, the CDR3 reads TGCAGCGTTGAAGGGGGACAGGGCACAGATACGCAGTATTTT.